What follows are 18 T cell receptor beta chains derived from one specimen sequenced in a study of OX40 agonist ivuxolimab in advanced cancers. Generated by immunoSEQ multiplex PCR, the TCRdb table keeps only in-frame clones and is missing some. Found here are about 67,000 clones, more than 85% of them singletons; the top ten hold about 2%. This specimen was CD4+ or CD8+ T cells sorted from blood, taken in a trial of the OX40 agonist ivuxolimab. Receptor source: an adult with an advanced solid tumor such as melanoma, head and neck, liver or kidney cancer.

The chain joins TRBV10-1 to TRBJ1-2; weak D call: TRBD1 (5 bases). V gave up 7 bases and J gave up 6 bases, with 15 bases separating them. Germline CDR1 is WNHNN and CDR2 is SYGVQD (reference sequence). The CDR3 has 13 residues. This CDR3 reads CASNRQISDGYTF. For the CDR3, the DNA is TGCGCCAGCAACCGACAGATTTCCGATGGCTACACCTTC.

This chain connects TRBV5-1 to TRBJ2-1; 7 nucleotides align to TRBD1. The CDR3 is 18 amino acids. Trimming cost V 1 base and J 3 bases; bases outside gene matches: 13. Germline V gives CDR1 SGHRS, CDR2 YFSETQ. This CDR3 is CASSLLGERGTVYNEQFF. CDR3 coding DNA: TGCGCCAGCAGCTTGCTGGGGGAGAGGGGGACAGTCTACAATGAGCAGTTCTTC.

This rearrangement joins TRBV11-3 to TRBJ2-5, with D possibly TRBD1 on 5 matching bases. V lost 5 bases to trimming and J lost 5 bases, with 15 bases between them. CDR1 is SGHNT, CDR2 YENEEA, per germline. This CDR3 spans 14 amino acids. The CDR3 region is CASSPRLGDETQYF. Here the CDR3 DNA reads TGTGCCAGCAGCCCGAGGTTAGGGGATGAGACCCAGTACTTC.

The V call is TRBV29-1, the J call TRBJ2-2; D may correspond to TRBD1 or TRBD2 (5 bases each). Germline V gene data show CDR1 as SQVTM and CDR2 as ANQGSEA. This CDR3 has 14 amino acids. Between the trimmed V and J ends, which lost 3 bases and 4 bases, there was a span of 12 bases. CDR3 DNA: TGCAGCGTTGAGACCCAGAGGGGCACCGGGGAGCTGTTTTTT. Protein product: CSVETQRGTGELFF.

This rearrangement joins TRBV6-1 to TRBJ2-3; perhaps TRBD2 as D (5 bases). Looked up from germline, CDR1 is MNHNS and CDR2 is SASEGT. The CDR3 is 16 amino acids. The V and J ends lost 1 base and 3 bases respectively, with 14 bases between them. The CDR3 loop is CASSEGSTTGTDTQYF. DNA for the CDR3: TGTGCCAGCAGTGAAGGCAGCACGACGGGGACAGATACGCAGTATTTT.

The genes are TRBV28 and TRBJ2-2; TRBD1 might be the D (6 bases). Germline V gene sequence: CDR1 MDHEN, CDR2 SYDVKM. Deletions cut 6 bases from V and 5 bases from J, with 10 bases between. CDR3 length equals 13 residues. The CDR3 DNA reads TGTGCCAGCAGGGACAGCAGAACCGGGGAGCTGTTTTTT. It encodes CASRDSRTGELFF.

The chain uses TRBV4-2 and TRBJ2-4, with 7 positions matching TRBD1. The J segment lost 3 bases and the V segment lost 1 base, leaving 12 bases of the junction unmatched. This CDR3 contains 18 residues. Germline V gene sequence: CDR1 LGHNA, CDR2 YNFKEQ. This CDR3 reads CASSQGGSTGNDKNIQYF. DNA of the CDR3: TGTGCCAGCAGCCAAGGAGGCTCGACAGGGAACGACAAAAACATTCAGTACTTC.

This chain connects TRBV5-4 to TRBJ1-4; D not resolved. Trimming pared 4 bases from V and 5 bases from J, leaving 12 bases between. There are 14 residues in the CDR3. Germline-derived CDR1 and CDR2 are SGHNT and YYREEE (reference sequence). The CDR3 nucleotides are TGTGCCAGCAGCAGTTATTCAGAGAATGAAAAACTGTTTTTT. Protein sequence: CASSSYSENEKLFF.

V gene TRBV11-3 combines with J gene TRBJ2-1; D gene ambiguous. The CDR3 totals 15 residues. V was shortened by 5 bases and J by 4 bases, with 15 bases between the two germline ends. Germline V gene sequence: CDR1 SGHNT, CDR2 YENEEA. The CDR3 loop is CASSRTSDQYNEQFF. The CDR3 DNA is TGTGCCAGCAGCCGGACCTCCGACCAGTACAATGAGCAGTTCTTC.

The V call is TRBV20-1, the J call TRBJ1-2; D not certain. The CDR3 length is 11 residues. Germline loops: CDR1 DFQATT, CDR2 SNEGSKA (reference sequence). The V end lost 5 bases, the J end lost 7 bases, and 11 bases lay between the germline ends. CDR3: CSAELIGGYTF. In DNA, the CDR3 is TGCAGTGCTGAATTGATAGGTGGCTACACCTTC.

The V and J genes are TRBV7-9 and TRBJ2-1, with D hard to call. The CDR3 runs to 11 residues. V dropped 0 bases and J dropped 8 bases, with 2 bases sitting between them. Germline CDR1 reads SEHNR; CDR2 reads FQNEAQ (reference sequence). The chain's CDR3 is CASSLADEQFF. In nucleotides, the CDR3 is TGTGCCAGCAGCTTAGCGGATGAGCAGTTCTTC.

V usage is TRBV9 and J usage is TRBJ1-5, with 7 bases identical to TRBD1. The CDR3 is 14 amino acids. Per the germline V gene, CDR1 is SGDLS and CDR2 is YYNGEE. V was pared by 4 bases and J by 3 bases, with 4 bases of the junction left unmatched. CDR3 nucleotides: TGTGCCAGCAGCACGGGACAGAACAATCAGCCCCAGCATTTT. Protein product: CASSTGQNNQPQHF.

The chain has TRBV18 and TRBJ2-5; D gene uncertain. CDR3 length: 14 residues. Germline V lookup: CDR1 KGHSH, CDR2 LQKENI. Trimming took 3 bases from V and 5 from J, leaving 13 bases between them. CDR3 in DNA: TGTGCCAGCTCACCTGCCGGAGACGGGGAGACCCAGTACTTC. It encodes CASSPAGDGETQYF.

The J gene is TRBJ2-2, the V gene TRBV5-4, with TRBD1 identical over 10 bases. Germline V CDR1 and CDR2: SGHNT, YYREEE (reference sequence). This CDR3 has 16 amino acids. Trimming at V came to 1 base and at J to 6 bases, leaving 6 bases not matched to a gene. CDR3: CASSLWGQGISGELFF. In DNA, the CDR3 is TGTGCCAGCAGCTTGTGGGGACAGGGGATCTCCGGGGAGCTGTTTTTT.

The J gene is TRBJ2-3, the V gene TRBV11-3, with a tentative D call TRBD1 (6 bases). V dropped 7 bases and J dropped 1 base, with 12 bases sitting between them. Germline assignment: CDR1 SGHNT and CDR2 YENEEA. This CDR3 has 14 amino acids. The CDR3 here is CASKVGAGTDTQYF. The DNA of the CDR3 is TGTGCCAGCAAGGTGGGGGCGGGCACAGATACGCAGTATTTT. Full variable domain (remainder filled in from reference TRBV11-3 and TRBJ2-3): EAGVVQSPRYKIIEKKQPVAFWCNPISGHNTLYWYLQNLGQGPELLIRYENEEAVDDSQLPKDRFSAERLKGVDSTLKIQPAELGDSAVYLCASKVGAGTDTQYFGPGTRLTVL.

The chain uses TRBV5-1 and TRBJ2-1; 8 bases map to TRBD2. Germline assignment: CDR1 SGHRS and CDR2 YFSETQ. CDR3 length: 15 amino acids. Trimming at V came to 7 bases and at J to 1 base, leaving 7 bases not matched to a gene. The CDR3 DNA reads TGCGCCAGCCGGGCGGGGGGCTTATCCTACAATGAGCAGTTCTTC. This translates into CASRAGGLSYNEQFF.

Written as DNA, the CDR3 is TGTGCCAGCAGTGAAATTGGAGGGGCTGGAAACACCATATATTTT. Amino acids: CASSEIGGAGNTIYF. The chain has TRBV6-1 and TRBJ1-3; a weak D match, TRBD1 (5 bases). The CDR3 totals 15 residues. Per the germline V gene, CDR1 is MNHNS and CDR2 is SASEGT. V lost 2 bases and J lost 2, with 10 bases in between.

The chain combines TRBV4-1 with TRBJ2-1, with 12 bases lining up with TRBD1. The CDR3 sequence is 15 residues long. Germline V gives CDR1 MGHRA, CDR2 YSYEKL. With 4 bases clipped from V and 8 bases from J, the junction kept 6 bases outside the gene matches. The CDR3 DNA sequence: TGCGCCAGCAGCCCGGGACAGGGGGCGTGGTATGAGCAGTTCTTC. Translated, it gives CASSPGQGAWYEQFF.